A single sample is the source of the 18 T cell receptor beta chains below, sequenced in a study of B cell selection in AIRE deficiency. Assay used: immunoSEQ multiplex PCR; TCRdb lists only in-frame clones, some missing. The sample includes about 27,000 clones, around 95% of them seen just once. Conventional CD4 T cells were sorted as CD4+CD127+ cells. The material sequenced was CD4+CD127+ conventional T cells sorted from PBMCs. Receptors originate from a human donor in good health.

This chain connects TRBV4-2 to TRBJ2-3; D unclear. The V end lost 0 bases, the J end lost 2 bases, and 12 bases lay between the germline ends. CDR3 length equals 16 residues. CDR1 LGHNA and CDR2 YNFKEQ come from the germline V gene. The CDR3 spells CASSQDLGQDTDTQYF. CDR3 in DNA: TGTGCCAGCAGCCAAGACCTGGGTCAGGACACAGATACGCAGTATTTT.

This clone was counted between two and nine times. The chain employs TRBV28 and TRBJ2-5; maybe TRBD2 (6 bases). The CDR3 loop spans 16 amino acids. V was trimmed by 9 bases and J by 5 bases, leaving 25 bases between them. Germline lookup yields CDR1 MDHEN and CDR2 SYDVKM. The CDR3 spells CASRYETGAGGETQYF. In nucleotides, the CDR3 is TGTGCCAGTCGCTACGAAACGGGAGCTGGCGGGGAGACCCAGTACTTC. The variable domain in full, with the rest retrieved from reference TRBV28 and TRBJ2-5, is DVKVTQSSRYLVKRTGEKVFLECVQDMDHENMFWYRQDPGLGLRLIYFSYDVKMKEKGDIPEGYSVSREKKERFSLILESASTNQTSMYLCASRYETGAGGETQYFGPGTRLLVL.

The V and J genes are TRBV5-4 and TRBJ2-3; 11 bases line up with TRBD2. The CDR3 runs 16 residues. CDR1 is SGHNT and CDR2 is YYREEE in the germline V gene (reference sequence). Trimming at V came to 4 bases and at J to 0 bases, leaving 4 bases not matched to a gene. The CDR3 bases are TGTGCCAGCAGCCGGGGACTAGCGGCCAGCACAGATACGCAGTATTTT. This encodes CASSRGLAASTDTQYF.

On this clone itself: The same CDR3 also results from other DNA sequences found in this sample. V and J are TRBV7-2 and TRBJ2-7; TRBD2 agrees at 9 bases. J lost 7 bases, V lost 3 bases, and 13 bases had no gene match. The CDR3 is 16 residues long. Per the germline V gene, CDR1 is SGHTA and CDR2 is FQGNSA. The CDR3 sequence: CASSLVGLAGNGEQYF. CDR3 sequence (DNA): TGTGCCAGCAGCTTGGTAGGGCTAGCGGGAAATGGGGAGCAGTACTTC.

The V and J genes are TRBV12-5 and TRBJ2-5; no firm D call. Germline CDR1 reads LGHNT; CDR2 reads FRNRAP. Trimming took 6 bases from V and 7 from J, leaving 18 bases between them. There are 14 residues in the CDR3. The CDR3 DNA is TGTGCTAGTGGCCCCGACGGACGGCCCGGGACCCAGTACTTC. The encoded protein is CASGPDGRPGTQYF.

The gene calls are TRBV5-1 and TRBJ1-2; possible D gene TRBD1, 5 bases. The CDR3 runs 15 residues. Germline V lookup: CDR1 SGHRS, CDR2 YFSETQ. Trimming removed 4 bases at V and 4 bases at J, with 17 bases between. The CDR3 nucleotides are TGCGCCAGCAGCCGGGCGGCAGGGTCAATCTATGGCTACACCTTC. This translates into CASSRAAGSIYGYTF.

As regards this clone: At one of its ends the junction is not consistent with the germline gene, which may arise from a read error. The chain recombines TRBV5-3 with TRBJ1-3; 7 positions agree with TRBD1. TRBV5-3 is reported as an ORF; its role is uncertain. CDR3 length: 15 residues. The CDR3 region has the DNA TGTGCCAGCAGCTTGGCCACAGGGGCTGGAAACACCATATATTTT. Encoded protein: CASSLATGAGNTIYF.

The V call is TRBV6-6, the J call TRBJ1-6; the match to TRBD1 covers 8 bases. CDR1 is MNHNY, CDR2 SVGAGI, per germline (reference sequence). Unmatched junction bases numbered 10, after V lost 2 bases and J lost 10 bases. The CDR3 is 16 amino acids. CDR3 protein: CASSYNHPGGRSPLHF. The CDR3 nucleotides read TGTGCCAGCAGTTACAATCATCCAGGGGGCAGGTCACCCCTCCACTTT.

This sequence joins TRBV5-1 and TRBJ2-5; D unclear. Between the trimmed V and J ends, which lost 5 bases and 5 bases, there was a span of 22 bases. The CDR3 sequence is 16 residues long. Germline lookup yields CDR1 SGHRS and CDR2 YFSETQ. In nucleotides, the CDR3 is TGCGCCAGCAGTTTCGGGTTGGGCGCCTTCGTCGAGACCCAGTACTTC. It yields the protein CASSFGLGAFVETQYF.

The chain is built from TRBV27 and TRBJ1-5, with unresolved D. V shed 5 bases and J shed 1 base, with 9 bases lying between them. CDR1 is MNHEY, CDR2 SMNVEV, per germline (reference sequence). CDR3 length equals 14 residues. CDR3 protein: CASSTIYSNQPQHF. The CDR3 DNA sequence: TGTGCCAGCAGTACGATATACAGCAATCAGCCCCAGCATTTT.

The chain joins TRBV9 to TRBJ2-5; 10 nucleotides match TRBD2. CDR1 is SGDLS, CDR2 YYNGEE, per germline. This CDR3 contains 16 residues. After removal of 4 bases from V and 0 bases from J, the junction contained 6 bases not matched to a gene. Written as DNA, the CDR3 is TGTGCCAGCAGCCCCGGGACTAGCGTTCACCAAGAGACCCAGTACTTC. Its protein is CASSPGTSVHQETQYF.

This chain connects TRBV5-1 to TRBJ2-7, with TRBD2 as a possible D gene (6 bases). V dropped 5 bases and J dropped 4 bases, with 13 bases sitting between them. The CDR3 is 13 residues long. Germline V gives CDR1 SGHRS, CDR2 YFSETQ. For the CDR3, the DNA is TGCGCCAGCAGGGCCGGGACTTCGTACGAGCAGTACTTC. Protein product: CASRAGTSYEQYF. The full variable domain, completed using reference TRBV5-1 and TRBJ2-7, is KAGVTQTPRYLIKTRGQQVTLSCSPISGHRSVSWYQQTPGQGLQFLFEYFSETQRNKGNFPGRFSGRQFSNSRSEMNVSTLELGDSALYLCASRAGTSYEQYFGPGTRLTVT.

The chain uses TRBV29-1 and TRBJ1-2; 12 nucleotides align to TRBD1. The V and J ends lost 3 bases and 0 bases, in that order; junction bases with no gene match: 2. The CDR3 is 15 amino acids. Per germline, CDR1 SQVTM and CDR2 ANQGSEA. CDR3 nucleotides: TGCAGCGTTGAGGGACAGGGGGCGCCTAACTATGGCTACACCTTC. Protein product: CSVEGQGAPNYGYTF.

The chain is built from TRBV9 and TRBJ1-4, with 7 bases fitting TRBD1. There are 16 residues in the CDR3. Germline V gene sequence: CDR1 SGDLS, CDR2 YYNGEE. The V segment lost 2 bases and the J segment 6 bases; nucleotides outside the gene matches: 10. The CDR3 DNA reads as TGTGCCAGCAGCGTCGGTCAGGGGGGGTACTATGAAAAACTGTTTTTT. As protein: CASSVGQGGYYEKLFF.

The rearrangement uses TRBV15 and TRBJ1-2, with a tentative D call TRBD1 (6 bases). The CDR3 loop spans 13 amino acids. In germline, CDR1 is LNHNV, CDR2 YYDKDF (reference sequence). Trimming pared 11 bases from V and 7 bases from J, leaving 20 bases between. The CDR3, as DNA: TGTGCCTTAGGGGACCAGGGGCGCGGTGGCTACACCTTC. The encoded protein is CALGDQGRGGYTF.

The chain is built from TRBV29-1 and TRBJ2-5, with D maybe TRBD1 (5 bases). The V end was cut by 5 bases, the J end by 2 bases, with 15 bases between. There are 14 residues in the CDR3. Germline assignment: CDR1 SQVTM and CDR2 ANQGSEA. CDR3 coding DNA: TGCAGCGTTCAGGGCCGGGTGAGACAAGAGACCCAGTACTTC. Translated: CSVQGRVRQETQYF. The complete variable domain, with remaining parts taken from reference TRBV29-1 and TRBJ2-5, reads SAVISQKPSRDICQRGTSLTIQCQVDSQVTMMFWYRQQPGQSLTLIATANQGSEATYESGFVIDKFPISRPNLTFSTLTVSNMSPEDSSIYLCSVQGRVRQETQYFGPGTRLLVL.

The V call is TRBV25-1, the J call TRBJ2-2; 8 bases map to TRBD1. This CDR3 has 18 residues. The germline CDR1 and CDR2 sequences are MGHDK and SYGVNS. V shed 3 bases and J 6 bases; nucleotides not matched to a gene: 15. As DNA, the CDR3 is TGTGCCAGCAGTGATTGGCGGGGCAGGGGGCGTGTAGCCGGGGAGCTGTTTTTT. Its translation is CASSDWRGRGRVAGELFF.

The chain has TRBV5-1 and TRBJ1-3; D gene ambiguous. V lost 0 bases, J lost 0 bases, and 10 bases lay in between. The CDR3 has 16 amino acids. The germline V gene has CDR1 SGHRS and CDR2 YFSETQ. CDR3 in DNA: TGCGCCAGCAGCTTGGCCGGGTCTCTCTCTGGAAACACCATATATTTT. Translation gives CASSLAGSLSGNTIYF.